The source of this TCR beta chain is a study of shared clonotypes between healthy human individuals. Overall study findings and caveats: Generation of non-shared clonotypes was less probable than generation of clonotypes shared by all four donors.

To note about this clone: Its specificity is unknown.

The V gene's germline CDR1 is SGHAT and CDR2 FQNNGV. V shed 1 base and J shed 7 bases, with 7 bases lying between them. The CDR3 is made up of 13 amino acids. Some clones are missing from TCRdb's copy, which holds only in-frame ones; the method was immunoSEQ multiplex PCR. The sample yields over a million clones, about 70% seen once. The TCR originated in a man between 18 and 35 years old in good health. V and J are TRBV11-2 and TRBJ1-4; D gene ambiguous. The sequenced sample consisted of memory CD4+ T cells sorted from blood. Subset reported: CD45RA-negative fraction. The CDR3 sequence is CASSLGGGEKLFF. DNA for the CDR3: TGTGCCAGCAGCTTAGGAGGAGGTGAAAAACTGTTTTTT. Filled out from reference TRBV11-2 and TRBJ1-4, the complete variable domain reads EAGVAQSPRYKIIEKRQSVAFWCNPISGHATLYWYQQILGQGPKLLIQFQNNGVVDDSQLPKDRFSAERLKGVDSTLKIQPAKLEDSAVYLCASSLGGGEKLFFGSGTQLSVL.